A selection of T cell receptor beta chains follows, all from one sample in a study of blood T cell repertoires in COVID-19. Sequenced by immunoSEQ multiplex PCR; TCRdb stores in-frame clones only, minus some. The sample shows roughly 410,000 clones, about 90% of them seen only once. Sequencing input: peripheral blood. These receptors originate from a woman in her sixties with COVID-19, enrolled during active disease. CDR3s include the opening cysteine and the closing phenylalanine or tryptophan. The order of the fields is clone size, V gene, D gene, J gene, CDR3 DNA, CDR3 protein. A D gene is named only where the DNA matches it firmly. Clone size is shown for a subset of rows, as once, few, many or a class of expanded clone.

>NA|TRBV5-1|NA|TRBJ2-2
TGCGCCAGCAGCTTGCGGGGGTCCGGGGAGCTGTTTTTT
CASSLRGSGELFF
>few|TRBV4-1|TRBD1|TRBJ1-2
TGCGCCAGCAGCCATGGACAGGGGCCTACGAGCTATGGCTACACCTTC
CASSHGQGPTSYGYTF
>few|TRBV19|NA|TRBJ2-1
TGTGCCAGTAGTATCTTGAGCTCCTACAATGAGCAGTTCTTC
CASSILSSYNEQFF
>few|TRBV3-1/TRBV3-2|TRBD2|TRBJ2-3
TGTGCCAGCAGCCAAGATCGGCGAGCGGGGGGTTCAGATACGCAGTATTTT
CASSQDRRAGGSDTQYF
>once|TRBV14|NA|TRBJ1-4
TGTGCCAGCAGCCATAGCCGGGAAAAACTGTTTTTT
CASSHSREKLFF
>once|TRBV3-1/TRBV3-2|TRBD2|TRBJ2-3
TGTGCCAGCAGCCGCCTTATCAATAGCGGGGCAGATACGCAGTATTTT
CASSRLINSGADTQYF
>NA|TRBV20-1|TRBD1|TRBJ1-2
TGCAGTGCAAGGACAGGGGAGGGCTACACCTTC
CSARTGEGYTF
>NA|TRBV12-5|NA|TRBJ1-1
TGTGCTAGTGCCTCCACAGGAGACATTGAAGCTTTCTTT
CASASTGDIEAFF
>NA|TRBV7-9|TRBD1|TRBJ2-4
TGTGCCAGCGGCTTCGACAGGGGGCTGAACATTCAGTACTTC
CASGFDRGLNIQYF
>NA|TRBV11-2|NA|TRBJ2-7
TGTGCCAGCAGCCCGCGTGGGGGCAGTTTCGCCTACGAGCAGTACTTC
CASSPRGGSFAYEQYF
>once|TRBV5-1|TRBD1|TRBJ1-2
TGCGCCAGCTCCACTACGGGACAGGGTGGCTATGGCTACACCTTC
CASSTTGQGGYGYTF
>NA|TRBV7-9|TRBD1|TRBJ2-6
TGTGCGTCGGCAGGGGGTATTTTCTCTGGGGCCAACGTCCTGACTTTC
CASAGGIFSGANVLTF
>NA|TRBV4-2|TRBD1|TRBJ1-4
TGTGCCAGCAGCCCTACCTTGGACAGGGTAAATGAAAAACTGTTTTTT
CASSPTLDRVNEKLFF
>NA|TRBV5-5|NA|TRBJ1-6
TGTGCCAGCAGCTTGAGCAGCGGGCTGAGCTCCTATAATTCACCCCTCCACTTT
CASSLSSGLSSYNSPLHF
>NA|TRBV15|NA|TRBJ1-1
TGTGCCACCAGCAAAGATCTGGGGGGAGGGACTGAAGCTTTCTTT
CATSKDLGGGTEAFF
>NA|TRBV19|TRBD1|TRBJ2-1
TGTGCCAGTAGTTCCAGGTTCCGGGACAGGGTCGTCAATGAGCAGTTCTTC
CASSSRFRDRVVNEQFF
>NA|TRBV6-2/TRBV6-3|NA|TRBJ1-3
TGTGCCAGCAGTTGGGCAGGGACTGGAAACACCATATATTTT
CASSWAGTGNTIYF
>NA|TRBV7-2|NA|TRBJ1-2
TGTGCCAGCAGCCCAACCCCCACACAGGGAACCTATGGCTACACCTTC
CASSPTPTQGTYGYTF
>NA|TRBV7-8|TRBD1|TRBJ2-4
TGTGCCAGCAGCCCCGGACAGGGAAACATTCAGTACTTC
CASSPGQGNIQYF
>NA|TRBV18|NA|TRBJ2-7
TGTGCCAGCTCAACAGGGCAGGGGCAATTAGGCGAGCAGTACTTC
CASSTGQGQLGEQYF
>NA|TRBV28|TRBD2|TRBJ2-3
TGTGCCAGCAGTTCTACTAGCGGGGGAACTTGGAGTACAGATACGCAGTATTTT
CASSSTSGGTWSTDTQYF
>NA|TRBV4-1|NA|TRBJ2-7
TGCGCCAGCAGCCCGGGGAGGTCGTCCTACGAGCAGTACTTC
CASSPGRSSYEQYF
>once|TRBV5-1|TRBD1|TRBJ2-7
TGCGCCAGCAGCTCCGGCTGGGACAGGATGGGTGAGCAGTACTTC
CASSSGWDRMGEQYF
>NA|TRBV12-5|TRBD1|TRBJ2-5
TGTGCTAGTGGTTTGAACCATTTGACAGGGACGGAGGTGAAAGAGACCCAGTACTTC
CASGLNHLTGTEVKETQYF
>NA|TRBV2|NA|TRBJ1-1
TGTGCCAGCACCGGGCGGGGGGTAGCTTTCTTT
CASTGRGVAFF
>NA|TRBV7-3|NA|TRBJ2-2
TGTGCCAGCAGCTTAGAGGGACAATTCACCGGGGAGCTGTTTTTT
CASSLEGQFTGELFF
>NA|TRBV12-3/TRBV12-4|NA|TRBJ1-2
TGTGCCAGCAGCTCCGCGCACGGGTATGGCTACACCTTC
CASSSAHGYGYTF
>NA|TRBV30|NA|TRBJ1-5
TGTGCCTGGAGTGTACGTGGGGCACAGCCCCAGCATTTT
CAWSVRGAQPQHF
>NA|TRBV7-2|NA|TRBJ2-3
TGTGCCAGCAGCTTACTGGGGGCTAGGGGCACAGATACGCAGTATTTT
CASSLLGARGTDTQYF
>NA|TRBV2|TRBD1|TRBJ1-1
TGTGCCACTGGACAGGAGAACACTGAAGCTTTCTTT
CATGQENTEAFF
>NA|TRBV7-2|NA|TRBJ1-2
TGTGCCAGCAGCTTAGGGGCGGGTAACTATGGCTACACCTTC
CASSLGAGNYGYTF
>once|TRBV9|NA|TRBJ1-1
TGTGCCAGCAGCGTCCGGGAGACAGCAGACACTGAAGCTTTCTTT
CASSVRETADTEAFF
>NA|TRBV27|TRBD1|TRBJ1-2
TGTGCCAGCAGTTTAATCTCCGGGACAGGGAAGTATGGCTACACCTTC
CASSLISGTGKYGYTF
>NA|TRBV5-1|NA|TRBJ2-7
TGCGCCAGCAGCGGCGGGTTGGGGGCAGGTCACGAGCAGTACTTC
CASSGGLGAGHEQYF
>NA|TRBV3-1/TRBV3-2|NA|TRBJ1-1
TGTGCCAGCAGCGCAAGCCCGGGAACGGACACTGAAGCTTTCTTT
CASSASPGTDTEAFF
>once|TRBV5-4|NA|TRBJ1-3
TGTGCCAGCAGCTTGTGGGGAGCGGGAAACACCATATATTTT
CASSLWGAGNTIYF
>NA|TRBV7-6|TRBD1|TRBJ2-1
TGTGCCAGCAGCCTCAGGACAGGGCTGGATGAGCAGTTCTTC
CASSLRTGLDEQFF
>NA|TRBV20-1|NA|TRBJ1-5
TGCAGTGCTAGTTGGGCAACAGGTCAGCCCCAGCATTTT
CSASWATGQPQHF
>NA|TRBV18|NA|TRBJ1-6
TGTGCCAGCTCACCCGTTCGGAATTCACCCCTCCACTTT
CASSPVRNSPLHF
>NA|TRBV7-9|TRBD1|TRBJ1-5
TGTGCCAGCAGCACAGGGGACCAGCCCCAGCATTTT
CASSTGDQPQHF
>NA|TRBV9|TRBD2|TRBJ2-7
TGTGCCAGCAGCCTCTCGGGGACTAGCTCTTCCGAGCAGTACTTC
CASSLSGTSSSEQYF
>NA|TRBV19|NA|TRBJ2-3
TGTGCCAGCCCCTACACAGATACGCAGTATTTT
CASPYTDTQYF
>few|TRBV15|TRBD2|TRBJ2-5
TGTGCCACCAGCACACCGGGACTAGCGAAAGAGACCCAGTACTTC
CATSTPGLAKETQYF
>once|TRBV3-1/TRBV3-2|NA|TRBJ1-2
TGTGCCAGCAGCCTTAATGCGGGGGGGGCAGGAGGCTACACCTTC
CASSLNAGGAGGYTF
>NA|TRBV29-1|NA|TRBJ1-4
TGCAGCGGAGGACAAGGGTTTTTT
CSGGQGFF
>NA|TRBV4-2|NA|TRBJ1-5
TGTGCCAGCAGCCAAGGAACAGATAGCAATCAGCCCCAGCATTTT
CASSQGTDSNQPQHF
>NA|TRBV6-1|NA|TRBJ1-2
TGTGCCAGCAGTGAAGCGCCGACAGTCTATGGCTACACCTTC
CASSEAPTVYGYTF
>few|TRBV5-1|NA|TRBJ1-3
TGCGCCAGCAGCTTAACGGTGAGCTCTGGAAACACCATATATTTT
CASSLTVSSGNTIYF